This entry describes one TCR beta chain. Its antigen is unidentified. The method was immunoSEQ multiplex PCR; TCRdb's version includes in-frame clones alone and lacks a portion of them. The sample consists of approximately 14,000 clones, over 70% of them appearing once. Trimming took off 5 bases at V and 1 base at J, with 8 bases between the two ends. The CDR3 has 13 amino acids. Germline CDR1 and CDR2: SGHTA and FQGNSA. This sample was taken from a study of vaccination effects on CD4 cells after COVID-19. Study overall: Late post-vaccine samples came at days +241, +227 and +161 respectively.

Sequencing in the ViraFEST assay came after antigen-specific CD4+ T cells had been expanded with viral peptide pools, which were used to stimulate PBMC. Researchers isolated CD4+ T cells once approximately 10 days of culture had elapsed. According to PCR results, the person was infected with SARS-CoV-2 between March and December 2020. Two doses of either BNT162b2 or mRNA-1273 were given to each participant. This TCR came from a human donor who had a prior SARS-CoV-2 infection. This chain joins TRBV7-2 and TRBJ1-1; tentatively, D is TRBD1 (5 bases). The source was CD4+ T cells from PBMCs cultured with HCoV-NL63 spike peptides, collected after COVID-19 vaccination. CDR3 bases: TGTGCCAGCAGCCGACAGCAGAACACTGAAGCTTTCTTT. This encodes CASSRQQNTEAFF.